This entry lists 20 T cell receptor beta chains sequenced from one sample in a study of CD8+ T cells in alopecia areata. Extraction of RNA preceded its reverse transcription into cDNA, which served as the sequencing template. Clones were sequenced by immunoSEQ multiplex PCR, and TCRdb holds only the in-frame ones, with some missing. The sample holds around 200,000 clones; roughly 64% are singletons and the top ten take roughly 12%. Treatment given: oral pan-JAK inhibitor, 5-10 mg twice daily. The sample consisted of CD8+ T cells sorted from blood, taken at week 24, from a patient treated with tofacitinib. Receptor source: a human donor with alopecia areata.

The J gene is TRBJ1-6, the V gene TRBV13; no firm D call. The V gene lost 4 bases and the J gene lost 6 bases, with 10 bases spanning the gap. Germline-derived CDR1 and CDR2 are PRHDT and FYEKMQ (reference sequence). The CDR3 contains 14 residues. Here the CDR3 DNA reads TGTGCCAGCAGCTCCCAGGACGGTAATTCACCCCTCCACTTT. Protein product: CASSSQDGNSPLHF.

The genes are TRBV27 and TRBJ1-5; D possibly corresponds to TRBD1 (5 bases). The germline CDR1 and CDR2 sequences are MNHEY and SMNVEV (reference sequence). CDR3 length: 14 amino acids. Trimming pared 6 bases from V and 6 bases from J, leaving 15 bases between. Here the CDR3 DNA reads TGTGCCAGCAGCGTCGTTGGGGCTCTTCAGCCCCAGCATTTT. Amino acids: CASSVVGALQPQHF.

CDR3 coding DNA: TGTGCCAGCTCAGACCCGGGACGGAGCACTGAAGCTTTCTTT. The encoded protein is CASSDPGRSTEAFF. The chain uses TRBV18 and TRBJ1-1, with a possible D match to TRBD1 (5 bases). This CDR3 spans 14 amino acids. The V gene lost 5 bases and the J gene lost 4 bases, with 14 bases spanning the gap. CDR1 and CDR2 (germline): KGHSH, LQKENI.

This clone was observed a few times. V is TRBV7-8 and J is TRBJ2-2; no clear D. CDR1 SGHVS and CDR2 FQNEAQ come from the germline V gene. V lost 5 bases and J lost 4, with 5 bases in between. The CDR3 runs 12 residues. CDR3 nucleotides: TGTGCCAGCAGCCTTAGCACCGGGGAGCTGTTTTTT. It specifies CASSLSTGELFF.

The V gene is TRBV5-1, the J gene TRBJ1-1; D is possibly TRBD1 (5 bases). Germline CDR1 and CDR2: SGHRS and YFSETQ. The V end was cut by 3 bases, the J end by 2 bases, with 11 bases between. This CDR3 has 14 residues. CDR3 in DNA: TGCGCCAGCAGCTCCGGGACGGCCAACACTGAAGCTTTCTTT. Translation gives CASSSGTANTEAFF.

This rearrangement joins TRBV5-6 to TRBJ2-1; D is perhaps TRBD2 (5 bases). Germline V gene data show CDR1 as SGHDT and CDR2 as YYEEEE. This CDR3 is 14 amino acids long. V gave up 0 bases and J gave up 6 bases, with 10 bases separating them. The CDR3 protein is CASSLAPSPNEQFF. The CDR3 DNA sequence: TGTGCCAGCAGCTTGGCCCCTAGCCCCAATGAGCAGTTCTTC.

The CDR3 nucleotides read TGTGCCAGCAGTTTCTCAAATACGAATCAGCCCCAGCATTTT. Protein product: CASSFSNTNQPQHF. The chain recombines TRBV27 with TRBJ1-5; D not certain. Between the trimmed V and J ends, which lost 3 bases and 4 bases, there was a span of 10 bases. Germline CDR1 reads MNHEY; CDR2 reads SMNVEV (reference sequence). The CDR3 totals 14 residues.

This clone was found once. Other DNA sequences in this sample translate to the same CDR3. The rearrangement uses TRBV5-6 and TRBJ2-2; no clear D. The CDR3 length is 13 residues. Germline lookup yields CDR1 SGHDT and CDR2 YYEEEE. The germline V and J ends were trimmed by 0 bases and 4 bases, with 4 bases remaining between them. Here the CDR3 reads CASSLGSTGELFF. The CDR3 coding sequence is TGTGCCAGCAGCTTGGGCAGCACCGGGGAGCTGTTTTTT.

This clone was detected only a few times. The CDR3 reads CASSQRDSNQPQHF. In DNA, the CDR3 is TGCGCCAGCAGTCAAAGAGATAGCAATCAGCCCCAGCATTTT. This chain connects TRBV23-1 to TRBJ1-5; D ambiguous. TRBV23-1 is an ORF, with its function uncertain. Trimming took 2 bases from V and 0 from J, leaving 5 bases between them. This CDR3 is 14 amino acids long.

This clone came up a few times. This chain joins TRBV30 and TRBJ2-1; D call uncertain. V lost 7 bases and J 4 bases, leaving 8 bases between the germline ends. Per germline, CDR1 GTSNPN and CDR2 SVGIG (reference sequence). The CDR3 is 11 residues long. The DNA of the CDR3 is TGTGCCTCGGAACAGTACAATGAGCAGTTCTTC. Amino acid sequence: CASEQYNEQFF. Filled out from reference TRBV30 and TRBJ2-1, the complete variable domain reads SQTIHQWPATLVQPVGSPLSLECTVEGTSNPNLYWYRQAAGRGLQLLFYSVGIGQISSEVPQNLSASRPQDRQFILSSKKLLLSDSGFYLCASEQYNEQFFGPGTRLTVL.

This clone was observed a single time. The chain is built from TRBV29-1 and TRBJ2-7; D is unclear. This CDR3 is 13 amino acids long. Deletions cut 7 bases from V and 2 bases from J, with 15 bases between. Looked up from germline, CDR1 is SQVTM and CDR2 is ANQGSEA. Here the CDR3 DNA reads TGCAGCGCCGGTAGTCAGTCTGCCTACGAGCAGTACTTC. It codes for CSAGSQSAYEQYF.

This clone has a handful of counts. Distinct nucleotide sequences in the sample also encode this CDR3. This chain uses TRBV15 with TRBJ1-5; tentatively, D is TRBD1 (5 bases). The CDR3 sequence is 12 residues long. Germline loops: CDR1 LNHNV, CDR2 YYDKDF (reference sequence). The V end lost 8 bases, the J end lost 3 bases, and 8 bases lay between the germline ends. CDR3 region: CATGDSNQPQHF. Here the CDR3 DNA reads TGTGCCACCGGGGACTCCAATCAGCCCCAGCATTTT.

Only one count was recorded for this clone. The chain combines TRBV2 with TRBJ1-3, with a weak D call TRBD1 (5 bases). Trimming pared 9 bases from V and 0 bases from J, leaving 12 bases between. The V gene's germline CDR1 is SNHLY and CDR2 FYNNEI. This CDR3 comprises 14 residues. The CDR3: CARTEDGSGNTIYF. DNA for the CDR3: TGTGCCAGGACAGAAGACGGCTCTGGAAACACCATATATTTT.

A word on this clone: The sample contains more than one DNA sequence encoding this CDR3. J is TRBJ2-7 and V is TRBV15; unclear D gene. Germline assignment: CDR1 LNHNV and CDR2 YYDKDF (reference sequence). With 1 base removed from V and 5 bases from J, the gap between germline ends came to 3 bases. The CDR3 totals 11 residues. Here the CDR3 reads CATSRGNEQYF. The CDR3 coding sequence is TGTGCCACCAGCAGAGGTAACGAGCAGTACTTC. The whole variable domain, remainder taken from reference TRBV15 and TRBJ2-7, is DAMVIQNPRYQVTQFGKPVTLSCSQTLNHNVMYWYQQKSSQAPKLLFHYYDKDFNNEADTPDNFQSRRPNTSFCFLDIRSPGLGDTAMYLCATSRGNEQYFGPGTRLTVT.

This clone was seen a handful of times. The chain employs TRBV14 and TRBJ2-1; 8 nucleotides line up with TRBD1. With V trimmed by 4 bases and J by 0 bases, 11 bases remained unmatched. The CDR3 length is 18 residues. Germline V gene data show CDR1 as SGHDN and CDR2 as FVKESK. CDR3 sequence (DNA): TGTGCCAGCAGCCGGGGGGAGGACAGGGCGGCCTCCTACAATGAGCAGTTCTTC. This gives the protein CASSRGEDRAASYNEQFF.

This clone appeared a few times. Within the sample, other DNA sequences also encode this same CDR3. J is TRBJ1-3 and V is TRBV6-5, with TRBD1 as a possible D gene (5 bases). Trimming cost V 2 bases and J 4 bases, with 9 bases left between them. The germline V gene has CDR1 MNHEY and CDR2 SVGAGI. The CDR3 contains 14 residues. As DNA, the CDR3 is TGTGCCAGCAGTTACCGGGGGGGAGGAAACACCATATATTTT. It yields the protein CASSYRGGGNTIYF.

The chain combines TRBV7-9 with TRBJ1-6; 12 nucleotides line up with TRBD1. J was trimmed by 7 bases and V by 1 base; bases with no gene match: 8. The CDR3 covers 18 residues. Germline values: CDR1 SEHNR, CDR2 FQNEAQ (reference sequence). CDR3 coding DNA: TGTGCCAGCAGCTTAGTGGGACAGGGGGCACTTAGGAATTCACCCCTCCACTTT. Translated, it gives CASSLVGQGALRNSPLHF.

The rearrangement links TRBV6-5 to TRBJ2-5; TRBD1 matches at 7 bases. The germline CDR1 and CDR2 sequences are MNHEY and SVGAGI. This CDR3 is 15 amino acids long. Germline trimming cut 2 bases from V and 2 bases from J; bases unmatched to any gene: 5. Here the CDR3 reads CASSYVTGPQETQYF. The DNA for the CDR3 is TGTGCCAGCAGTTACGTGACAGGGCCTCAAGAGACCCAGTACTTC.

This clone has just a few counts. The gene calls are TRBV11-2 and TRBJ2-1; D possibly corresponds to TRBD1 (6 bases). There are 12 residues in the CDR3. V was trimmed by 4 bases and J by 8 bases, leaving 9 bases between them. The germline gives CDR1 SGHAT, CDR2 FQNNGV. CDR3: CASSYRVDEQFF. The CDR3 coding sequence is TGTGCCAGCAGCTACAGGGTCGATGAGCAGTTCTTC.

The chain links TRBV21-1 to TRBJ1-2; TRBD1, as called in the table, went unchecked against the DNA. TRBV21-1 is a documented pseudogene. This CDR3 comprises 15 residues. CDR3 residues: CASSKGDRELRGYTF. The CDR3 region has the DNA TGTGCCAGCAGCAAGGGGGACAGGGAATTACGTGGCTACACCTTC.